Listed here is a single T cell receptor (beta chain). The data originate from a study of tumor T cells in aggressive B-cell lymphoma. Measured with immunoSEQ multiplex PCR; TCRdb has only the in-frame clones, and not every one. The sample holds hundreds of clones, around 86% seen once. The specimen was tumor tissue. This sequence was found in an adult with diffuse large B cell lymphoma.

The DNA of the CDR3 is TGTGCCAGCAGCTTAGACGCGACAGGATTCTACGAGCAGTACTTC. Translated: CASSLDATGFYEQYF. The chain uses TRBV11-3 and TRBJ2-7, with D possibly being TRBD1 (6 bases). The CDR3 contains 15 residues. Germline CDR1 and CDR2: SGHNT and YENEEA. V was trimmed by 0 bases and J by 3 bases, leaving 12 bases between them.